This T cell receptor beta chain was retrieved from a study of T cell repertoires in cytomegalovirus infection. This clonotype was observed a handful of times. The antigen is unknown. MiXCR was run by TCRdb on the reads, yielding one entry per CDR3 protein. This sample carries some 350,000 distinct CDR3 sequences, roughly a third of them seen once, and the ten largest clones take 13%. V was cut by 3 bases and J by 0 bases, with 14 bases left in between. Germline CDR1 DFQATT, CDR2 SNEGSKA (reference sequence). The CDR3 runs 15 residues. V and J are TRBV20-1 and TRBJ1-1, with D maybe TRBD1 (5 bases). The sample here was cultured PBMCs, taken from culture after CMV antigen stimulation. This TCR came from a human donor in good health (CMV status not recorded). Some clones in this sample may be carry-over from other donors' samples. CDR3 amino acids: CSARAHRNMNTEAFF. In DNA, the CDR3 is TGCAGTGCTAGGGCCCACAGGAATATGAACACTGAAGCTTTCTTT.